This T cell receptor (beta chain) appears in the sequencing data of a study of blood T cell repertoires in COVID-19. Study as a whole: Sites across the United States, Italy and Spain contributed samples from acute and convalescent COVID-19. PBMCs, B-cell-depleted T cells, or T cells were the source of the cDNA or gDNA that made up the material.

As processed by the authors: From reference gene primer amplification, estimates of nucleated cell counts were derived. Clones were sequenced by immunoSEQ multiplex PCR, and TCRdb holds only the in-frame ones, with some missing. For V, J and clone size, that table is used; D and trimming come from the DNA. The table records about 290,000 clones, 70% to 90% of them present only once. The V end lost 7 bases, the J end lost 6 bases, and 12 bases lay between the germline ends. The CDR3 is 12 residues long. What was sequenced was peripheral blood. The sequence was obtained from a woman in her 30s with active or convalescent COVID-19. The chain carries TRBV12-3 or TRBV12-4 and TRBJ2-5, with no clear D. DNA for the CDR3: TGTGCCAGCACCTCCGACTTGCAGACCCAGTACTTC. Encoded protein: CASTSDLQTQYF.